This TCR beta chain was documented in a study of shared clonotypes between healthy human individuals. After removal of 7 bases from V and 3 bases from J, the junction contained 6 bases not matched to a gene. The CDR3 is made up of 15 amino acids. Germline-derived CDR1 and CDR2 are MNHNS and SASEGT. Produced via immunoSEQ multiplex PCR; TCRdb's table is partial and in-frame only. The sample includes roughly 1,100,000 clones, approximately 76% seen only once; the top ten take 1.4% to 1.5%. Material for sequencing was memory CD4+ T cells sorted from blood. Subset here: CD45RA-negative fraction. The genes are TRBV6-1 and TRBJ2-1, with 10 bases identical to TRBD1. The TCR originated in a man aged 18 to 29 in good health. CDR3 residues: CASTLGTGVYNEQFF. Here the CDR3 DNA reads TGTGCCAGCACCTTAGGGACAGGGGTCTACAATGAGCAGTTCTTC.